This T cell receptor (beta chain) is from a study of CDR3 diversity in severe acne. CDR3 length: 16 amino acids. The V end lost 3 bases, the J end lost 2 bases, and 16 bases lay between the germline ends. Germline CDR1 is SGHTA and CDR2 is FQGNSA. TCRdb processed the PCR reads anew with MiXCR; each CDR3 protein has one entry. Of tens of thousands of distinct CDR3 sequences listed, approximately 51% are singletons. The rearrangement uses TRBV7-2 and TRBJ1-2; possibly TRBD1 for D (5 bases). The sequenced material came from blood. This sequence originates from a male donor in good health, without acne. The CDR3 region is CASSFSYPGPNYGYTF. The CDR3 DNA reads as TGTGCCAGCAGCTTTTCATATCCGGGGCCAAACTATGGCTACACCTTC.